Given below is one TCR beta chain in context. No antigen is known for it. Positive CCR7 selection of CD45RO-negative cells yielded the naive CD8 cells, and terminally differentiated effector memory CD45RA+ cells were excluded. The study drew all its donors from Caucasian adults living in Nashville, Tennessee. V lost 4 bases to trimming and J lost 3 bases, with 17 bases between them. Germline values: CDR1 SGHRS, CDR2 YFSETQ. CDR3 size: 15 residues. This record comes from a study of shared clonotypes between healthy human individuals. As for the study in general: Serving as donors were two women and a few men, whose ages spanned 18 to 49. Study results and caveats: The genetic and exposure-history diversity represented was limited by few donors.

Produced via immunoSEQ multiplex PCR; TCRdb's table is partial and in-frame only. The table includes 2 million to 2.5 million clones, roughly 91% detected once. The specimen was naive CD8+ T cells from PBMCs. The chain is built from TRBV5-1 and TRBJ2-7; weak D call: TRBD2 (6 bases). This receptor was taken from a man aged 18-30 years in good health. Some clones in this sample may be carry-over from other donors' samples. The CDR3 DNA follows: TGCGCCAGCAGCCCCCAGGGTAGCGGCGTCTACGAGCAGTACTTC. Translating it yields CASSPQGSGVYEQYF.